This TCR beta chain was observed in a study of blood T cell repertoires in COVID-19 (dated by TCRdb to about 2020). Study-wide context: Samples from collaborators originated in the United States, Italy and Spain and spanned both the acute and convalescent phases of COVID-19. HLA class I and class II types, where available, came from metadata supplied by the sample provider rather than from assay-based typing. Samples were obtained from the ongoing ImmuneRACE study (first 160 participants) and from over a thousand subjects provided by 6 global collaborators. The prospective study material was composed of cDNA or gDNA derived from T cells, B-cell-depleted T cells, or PBMCs. Deeply sampled blood TCRbeta repertoires from subjects exposed to, actively infected with, or recovered from COVID-19 were included in the dataset. The repertoires were made available in a free public database intended to serve as a resource for research on the immune response to SARS-CoV-2. The sample metadata nearly always contained a de-identified subject ID, COVID-19 status, age in years and sex.

Another Seattle source contributed samples from volunteer blood donors who had recovered from COVID-19. The collaborating institutions used their own protocols to collect whole blood in K2EDTA tubes. For TCRbeta analysis, collaborator samples were shipped as frozen whole blood, as isolated PBMCs, or as DNA extracted from either sample type. TCRbeta CDR3 regions were amplified from genomic DNA by means of the immunoSEQ Assay, a bias-controlled multiplex PCR. Under the source paper's analysis protocol: The number of nucleated cells in each sample was estimated by amplification of reference gene primers within the assay. Sequence reads were collapsed and filtered to measure the absolute abundance of every unique TCRbeta CDR3 rearrangement. For each sample, productive Simpson clonality was calculated by taking the square root of Simpson's diversity index across productive rearrangements. TCRdb took over this immuneACCESS table, retaining in-frame rearrangements with V and J assigned. Such tables are incomplete; in checked studies, under half of the missing clones stem from an unresolved V gene, and the remainder is unexplained. V and J calls and clone size follow that table, whereas D and trimming were derived from the DNA. The sample table shows some 350,000 clones, and about 90% are seen once. The ten largest clones represent approximately 3.5% of the sample.

The germline V gene gives CDR1 as SGHTA and CDR2 as FQGNSA. V is cut back by 6 bases and J by 1 base, with 4 bases in the junction unmatched. Inclusive of the bounding cysteine and phenylalanine, the CDR3 is 14 residues long. The kept DNA is CDR3 alone, 42 bases in frame from the first base. Broader findings and caveats from the paper: The amount of clinical and demographic metadata varied by source and participant and was provided uncurated.

This clone showed up just once. No antigen is known for it. Base qualities are missing; no much larger clone stands one base away. The chain couples TRBV7-2 to TRBJ2-3, with 7 bases in between that match TRBD2. The receptor's source is a woman younger than 30 who had recovered from COVID-19. Sequencing input: peripheral blood. The CDR3 corresponds to CASRKRGGTDTQYF. The nucleotide sequence reads TGTGCCAGCAGGAAACGGGGGGGCACAGATACGCAGTATTTT.